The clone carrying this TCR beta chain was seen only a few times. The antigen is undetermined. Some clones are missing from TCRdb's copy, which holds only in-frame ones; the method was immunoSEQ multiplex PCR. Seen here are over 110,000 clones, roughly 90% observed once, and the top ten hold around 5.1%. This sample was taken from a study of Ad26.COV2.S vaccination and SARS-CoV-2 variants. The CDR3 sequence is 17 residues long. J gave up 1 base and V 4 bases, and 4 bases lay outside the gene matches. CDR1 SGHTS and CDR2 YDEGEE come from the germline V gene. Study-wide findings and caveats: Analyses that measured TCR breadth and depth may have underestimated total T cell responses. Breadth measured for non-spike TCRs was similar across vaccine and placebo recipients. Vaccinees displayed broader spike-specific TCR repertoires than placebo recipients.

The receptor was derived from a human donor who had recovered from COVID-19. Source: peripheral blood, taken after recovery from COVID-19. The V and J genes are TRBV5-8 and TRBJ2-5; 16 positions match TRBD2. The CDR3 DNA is TGTGCCAGCAGCCCCGGGACTAGCGGGGGGGCCCAAGAGACCCAGTACTTC. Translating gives CASSPGTSGGAQETQYF.